A single sample gave rise to the 5 T cell receptor beta chains below, sequenced in a study of T cells in Graves' hyperthyroidism and ophthalmopathy. Amplified TCR beta CDR3 regions came from RNA transcripts. The study used the HTBI primer set for a first-round RT-PCR of the TCR CDR3. TCRdb re-called the multiplex PCR reads through MiXCR, storing one row per CDR3 protein. The data contain roughly 700,000 distinct CDR3 sequences, 30% to 40% of them seen just once; the ten biggest clones take up around 32%. Sample: blood. The source is a woman aged 40 to 49 with Graves' hyperthyroidism.

With respect to this clonotype: A read error may produce the germline difference seen at one junction end. The rearrangement joins TRBV6-1 to TRBJ2-5; D tentatively reads TRBD1 or TRBD2 (5 bases each). CDR1 and CDR2 from the germline V gene are MNHNS and SASEGT. The CDR3 covers 12 residues. CDR3 amino acids: CAISEGRETQYF. For the CDR3, the DNA is TGTGCCATCAGTGAGGGGCGAGAGACCCAGTACTTC.

J is TRBJ1-2 and V is TRBV12-3 or TRBV12-4; no clear D. This CDR3 comprises 14 residues. Trimming pared 1 base from V and 8 bases from J, leaving 14 bases between. Here the CDR3 DNA reads TGTGCCAGCAGTTTAGAGGGTCGTTTGGGCGGCTACACCTTC. It yields the protein CASSLEGRLGGYTF.

This clonotype was picked up many times. The V and J genes are TRBV10-2 and TRBJ1-1; no reliable D call. CDR1 is WSHSY and CDR2 is SAAADI in the germline V gene. The CDR3 extends over 13 amino acids. V lost 3 bases to trimming and J lost 3 bases, with 8 bases between them. Here the CDR3 DNA reads TGCGCCAGCAGTGATTTTGGGTACACTGAAGCTTTCTTT. It translates to CASSDFGYTEAFF.

For this clonotype: Being one base from a much bigger clone, this may be a read error. The V gene is TRBV7-3, the J gene TRBJ1-1; D uncertain. CDR1 and CDR2 from the germline V gene are SGHTA and FQGTGA. This CDR3 comprises 14 residues. V lost 3 bases and J lost 5, with 13 bases in between. The CDR3 DNA reads TGTGCCAGCAGCTTCGAGGACTGGAGGACTGAAGCTTTCTTT. It encodes CASSFEDWRTEAFF.

As for this clonotype: This could be a read error, since a much larger clone is one nucleotide away. The chain couples TRBV7-9 to TRBJ1-1, with D uncertain. The germline V gene encodes CDR1 SEHNR and CDR2 FQNEAQ (reference sequence). The CDR3 length is 13 residues. The CDR3 coding sequence is TGTGCCGGCAGCCCCTCAGATGGGGCTGAAGCTTTCTTT. Its translation: CAGSPSDGAEAFF.